These T cell receptor beta chains were read from a single sample in a study of response to subunit inactivated influenza vaccine. TCRdb independently ran MiXCR on the RT-PCR reads; one entry per CDR3 protein. Here the sample spans hundreds of thousands of distinct CDR3 sequences, about 15% being singletons. The sample consisted of PBMCs from blood, taken roughly 13 days after vaccination. The receptors come from a man over 45 who received an inactivated influenza vaccine. The CDR3 runs from the conserved cysteine through the conserved F or W. A D gene is named only where the DNA matches it firmly. Not all rows give a size; the values are once, few, many and, for expanded clones, a class.

CDR3 DNA: TGTGCCAGCAACAAGACAGGCTTGAATCAGCCCCAGCATTTT
CDR3 protein: CASNKTGLNQPQHF
CDR3 length: 14
clone size: -
D gene: -
V gene: TRBV2
J gene: TRBJ1-5

CDR3 DNA: TGTGCCACCAAGTGGGGCGGACCCACAGATACGCAGTATTTT
CDR3 protein: CATKWGGPTDTQYF
CDR3 length: 14
clone size: few
D gene: -
V gene: TRBV12-3/TRBV12-4
J gene: TRBJ2-3

CDR3 DNA: TGCGCCAGCAGCCAAGTTGAGCGGGGGTTCTACAATGAGCAGTTCTTC
CDR3 protein: CASSQVERGFYNEQFF
CDR3 length: 16
clone size: -
D gene: TRBD2
V gene: TRBV4-1
J gene: TRBJ2-1

CDR3 DNA: TGCAGTGCTAGAGCCATGACAGGGAACTATGGCTACACCTTC
CDR3 protein: CSARAMTGNYGYTF
CDR3 length: 14
clone size: many
D gene: TRBD1
V gene: TRBV20-1
J gene: TRBJ1-2

CDR3 DNA: TGTGCCAGCAGCCTGGGGACAGCCCCAGATACGCAGTATTTT
CDR3 protein: CASSLGTAPDTQYF
CDR3 length: 14
clone size: -
D gene: TRBD1
V gene: TRBV5-5
J gene: TRBJ2-3

CDR3 DNA: TGTGCCAGCAGTGCTAGACAGGGGGACAATCAGCCCCAGCATTTT
CDR3 protein: CASSARQGDNQPQHF
CDR3 length: 15
clone size: few
D gene: TRBD1
V gene: TRBV4-2
J gene: TRBJ1-5

CDR3 DNA: TGTGCCAGTAGTAGGGCCCCGTATAGCACAGATACGCAGTATTTT
CDR3 protein: CASSRAPYSTDTQYF
CDR3 length: 15
clone size: -
D gene: -
V gene: TRBV19
J gene: TRBJ2-3

CDR3 DNA: TGTGCCAGCAGCTTATACTGGAACACTGAAGCTTTCTTT
CDR3 protein: CASSLYWNTEAFF
CDR3 length: 13
clone size: -
D gene: -
V gene: TRBV7-9
J gene: TRBJ1-1

CDR3 DNA: TGTGCCAGCAGCGCCACTGGAAGCAGGGCTGGCTACACCTTC
CDR3 protein: CASSATGSRAGYTF
CDR3 length: 14
clone size: -
D gene: -
V gene: TRBV2
J gene: TRBJ1-2

CDR3 DNA: TGTGCCAGCAGTTACAGGACAACTCGGGAGTCCGAGCAGTACTTC
CDR3 protein: CASSYRTTRESEQYF
CDR3 length: 15
clone size: -
D gene: -
V gene: TRBV6-2/TRBV6-3
J gene: TRBJ2-7

CDR3 DNA: TGTGCCAGCAGCGTAGAAGGGCACAGAACCCACGAGCAGTACTTC
CDR3 protein: CASSVEGHRTHEQYF
CDR3 length: 15
clone size: many
D gene: -
V gene: TRBV9
J gene: TRBJ2-7

CDR3 DNA: TGCGCCAGCAGCTTCATCCCTCAAGAGACCCAGTACTTC
CDR3 protein: CASSFIPQETQYF
CDR3 length: 13
clone size: -
D gene: -
V gene: TRBV5-1
J gene: TRBJ2-5

CDR3 DNA: TGTGCCAGCAGCTTAGGAGGGTGGGGAGGGGAAGCTTTCTTT
CDR3 protein: CASSLGGWGGEAFF
CDR3 length: 14
clone size: few
D gene: -
V gene: TRBV7-2
J gene: TRBJ1-1

CDR3 DNA: TGCAGCGCCCCTCGGGCGGGATTGCATGAGCAGTTCTTC
CDR3 protein: CSAPRAGLHEQFF
CDR3 length: 13
clone size: few
D gene: -
V gene: TRBV29-1
J gene: TRBJ2-1

CDR3 DNA: TGTGCCAGCAGCCAAGAATTTGATAACAGGTTTACTGGGGCCAACGTCCTGACTTTC
CDR3 protein: CASSQEFDNRFTGANVLTF
CDR3 length: 19
clone size: few
D gene: -
V gene: TRBV14
J gene: TRBJ2-6

CDR3 DNA: TGCAGTGCTAGTAGGGGGGCGTATAGCAATCAGCCCCAGCATTTT
CDR3 protein: CSASRGAYSNQPQHF
CDR3 length: 15
clone size: -
D gene: -
V gene: TRBV20-1
J gene: TRBJ1-5

CDR3 DNA: TGTGCCAGCTCACCACCCAGGGGGATGGGATCGTTGGAGACCCAGTACTTC
CDR3 protein: CASSPPRGMGSLETQYF
CDR3 length: 17
clone size: -
D gene: TRBD1
V gene: TRBV18
J gene: TRBJ2-5

CDR3 DNA: TGTGCCAGCAGTTACTCGTTGTACCAGGGTTGGAGACAGGGGGTGCCCTCTGGGGCCAACGTCCTGACTTTC
CDR3 protein: CASSYSLYQGWRQGVPSGANVLTF
CDR3 length: 24
clone size: few
D gene: TRBD1
V gene: TRBV6-2/TRBV6-3
J gene: TRBJ2-6

CDR3 DNA: TGTGCCAGCAGTGGGGACAGGACTCCTGAAGCTTTCTTT
CDR3 protein: CASSGDRTPEAFF
CDR3 length: 13
clone size: -
D gene: TRBD1
V gene: TRBV28
J gene: TRBJ1-1

CDR3 DNA: TGTGCCATCAGTGACAGGGGGGGATTGAACACTGAAGCTTTCTTT
CDR3 protein: CAISDRGGLNTEAFF
CDR3 length: 15
clone size: many
D gene: TRBD1
V gene: TRBV10-3
J gene: TRBJ1-1

CDR3 DNA: TGCAGTGCTAGAGAAAATGGTGTAAGTCAGCCCCAGCATTTT
CDR3 protein: CSARENGVSQPQHF
CDR3 length: 14
clone size: -
D gene: -
V gene: TRBV20-1
J gene: TRBJ1-5

CDR3 DNA: TGTGCCAGCAGCTTATTCGGGGGAGTGGTTCGAGTGGGTGAGCAGTACTTC
CDR3 protein: CASSLFGGVVRVGEQYF
CDR3 length: 17
clone size: -
D gene: -
V gene: TRBV11-2
J gene: TRBJ2-7

CDR3 DNA: TGCGCCAGCAGCCAGAGACAGGGGCTTACTGAAGCTTTCTTT
CDR3 protein: CASSQRQGLTEAFF
CDR3 length: 14
clone size: few
D gene: TRBD1
V gene: TRBV5-1
J gene: TRBJ1-1

CDR3 DNA: TGTGCCAGCAGCTTGGGGACAGGGGCGGCCTACGAGCAGTACTTC
CDR3 protein: CASSLGTGAAYEQYF
CDR3 length: 15
clone size: -
D gene: TRBD1
V gene: TRBV5-6
J gene: TRBJ2-7

CDR3 DNA: TGTGCCAGCAGCCATCTAGCGAACGCTGAGCAGTTCTTC
CDR3 protein: CASSHLANAEQFF
CDR3 length: 13
clone size: -
D gene: -
V gene: TRBV7-2
J gene: TRBJ2-1

CDR3 DNA: TGTGCCAGCAGTTTTGGGGGCTTCACCGGGGAGCTGTTTTTT
CDR3 protein: CASSFGGFTGELFF
CDR3 length: 14
clone size: -
D gene: -
V gene: TRBV12-3/TRBV12-4
J gene: TRBJ2-2

CDR3 DNA: TGTGCCAGCAGTTTAGTGGGTCCATCGGTCGAGCAGTACTTC
CDR3 protein: CASSLVGPSVEQYF
CDR3 length: 14
clone size: few
D gene: -
V gene: TRBV28
J gene: TRBJ2-7

CDR3 DNA: TGTGCCAGCTCGGGCGGTTACTCCTACGAGCAGTACTTC
CDR3 protein: CASSGGYSYEQYF
CDR3 length: 13
clone size: -
D gene: -
V gene: TRBV7-2
J gene: TRBJ2-7

CDR3 DNA: TGCAGTGCCAGGACCCGCGGGGATAATTCACCCCTCCACTTT
CDR3 protein: CSARTRGDNSPLHF
CDR3 length: 14
clone size: few
D gene: -
V gene: TRBV20-1
J gene: TRBJ1-6

CDR3 DNA: TGTGCCAGCAGTCGTCTAGCGGCGGGATGGGGCGGGGAGCTGTTTTTT
CDR3 protein: CASSRLAAGWGGELFF
CDR3 length: 16
clone size: -
D gene: TRBD2
V gene: TRBV28
J gene: TRBJ2-2

CDR3 DNA: TGTGCCAGCAGTTTAGGGGCGACGAGGGGGGCTTACGAGCAGTACTTC
CDR3 protein: CASSLGATRGAYEQYF
CDR3 length: 16
clone size: -
D gene: -
V gene: TRBV12-3/TRBV12-4
J gene: TRBJ2-7

CDR3 DNA: TGTGCCACCAGCAGAGTCAAGCGGAATGAGCAGTTCTTC
CDR3 protein: CATSRVKRNEQFF
CDR3 length: 13
clone size: -
D gene: -
V gene: TRBV15
J gene: TRBJ2-1

CDR3 DNA: TGCAGCGTTGAAGCCCGACTCTCGACAGGGACCTACGAGCAGTACTTC
CDR3 protein: CSVEARLSTGTYEQYF
CDR3 length: 16
clone size: -
D gene: TRBD1
V gene: TRBV29-1
J gene: TRBJ2-7

CDR3 DNA: TGCAGTGCTAAACCGACAGGCCACTCTGGAAACACCATATATTTT
CDR3 protein: CSAKPTGHSGNTIYF
CDR3 length: 15
clone size: many
D gene: -
V gene: TRBV20-1
J gene: TRBJ1-3

CDR3 DNA: TGTGCCAGCAGCTCTCGGCACACCGGGGAGCTGTTTTTT
CDR3 protein: CASSSRHTGELFF
CDR3 length: 13
clone size: many
D gene: -
V gene: TRBV7-2
J gene: TRBJ2-2

CDR3 DNA: TGTGCCAGCAGTGATAGGGGCCCTTATAATTCACCCCTCCACTTT
CDR3 protein: CASSDRGPYNSPLHF
CDR3 length: 15
clone size: few
D gene: -
V gene: TRBV2
J gene: TRBJ1-6

CDR3 DNA: TGTGCCAGCAGTCCGGGTCCCGGGGGCGGGGAGCTGTTTTTT
CDR3 protein: CASSPGPGGGELFF
CDR3 length: 14
clone size: few
D gene: -
V gene: TRBV12-3/TRBV12-4
J gene: TRBJ2-2

CDR3 DNA: TGTGCCAGCAGCCCGCGTGGGCGGGAGAGCTCCTACGAGCAGTACTTC
CDR3 protein: CASSPRGRESSYEQYF
CDR3 length: 16
clone size: many
D gene: TRBD2
V gene: TRBV7-2
J gene: TRBJ2-7

CDR3 DNA: TGTGCCAGCAGCTTAGATGCAGGGTCGGGCTACAATGAGCAGTTCTTC
CDR3 protein: CASSLDAGSGYNEQFF
CDR3 length: 16
clone size: many
D gene: -
V gene: TRBV7-2
J gene: TRBJ2-1

CDR3 DNA: TGCGCCAGCAGCCAAGATTGGAGACAGGGCAACTACGAGCAGTACTTC
CDR3 protein: CASSQDWRQGNYEQYF
CDR3 length: 16
clone size: -
D gene: TRBD1
V gene: TRBV4-3
J gene: TRBJ2-7

CDR3 DNA: TGTGCCAGCAGTGAAGTGGGGCCTCGGGGTGAGCAGTTCTTC
CDR3 protein: CASSEVGPRGEQFF
CDR3 length: 14
clone size: few
D gene: -
V gene: TRBV2
J gene: TRBJ2-1

CDR3 DNA: TGTGCCAGCAGCTTAGTAGGGACGGGGGCCTACGAGCAGTACTTC
CDR3 protein: CASSLVGTGAYEQYF
CDR3 length: 15
clone size: many
D gene: -
V gene: TRBV7-9
J gene: TRBJ2-7

CDR3 DNA: TGCGCCAGCAGCCAAGATGGCGCTGGACAGGGTTTGACAGATACGCAGTATTTT
CDR3 protein: CASSQDGAGQGLTDTQYF
CDR3 length: 18
clone size: few
D gene: TRBD1
V gene: TRBV4-3
J gene: TRBJ2-3

CDR3 DNA: TGTGCCAGCTCACCACCGGCATCAGGGGGGACCTACGAGCAGTACTTC
CDR3 protein: CASSPPASGGTYEQYF
CDR3 length: 16
clone size: few
D gene: -
V gene: TRBV18
J gene: TRBJ2-7

CDR3 DNA: TGTGCCAGCAGTTTTTTGCAGGGGGCCAGCACAGATACGCAGTATTTT
CDR3 protein: CASSFLQGASTDTQYF
CDR3 length: 16
clone size: many
D gene: TRBD1
V gene: TRBV12-3/TRBV12-4
J gene: TRBJ2-3

CDR3 DNA: TGTGCCAGCAGCTTTCTGGGTACGCAGAACACTGAAGCTTTCTTT
CDR3 protein: CASSFLGTQNTEAFF
CDR3 length: 15
clone size: few
D gene: -
V gene: TRBV7-6
J gene: TRBJ1-1

CDR3 DNA: TGTAGCGTTGCCCCTCGTCAGGTCTACGAGCAGTACTTC
CDR3 protein: CSVAPRQVYEQYF
CDR3 length: 13
clone size: -
D gene: -
V gene: TRBV29-1
J gene: TRBJ2-7

CDR3 DNA: TGCAGTGCTAGAGTGGGATCCAATAGCAATCAGCCCCAGCATTTT
CDR3 protein: CSARVGSNSNQPQHF
CDR3 length: 15
clone size: few
D gene: -
V gene: TRBV20-1
J gene: TRBJ1-5

CDR3 DNA: TGTGCCAGCACCCGGACAGTCACAGATACGCAGTATTTT
CDR3 protein: CASTRTVTDTQYF
CDR3 length: 13
clone size: many
D gene: -
V gene: TRBV7-2
J gene: TRBJ2-3